What follows is one T cell receptor (beta chain) and its context. The data are from a study of blood T cell repertoires in COVID-19. Study context: Acute-phase and convalescent COVID-19 samples originated in the United States, Italy and Spain. Nucleic acid was either cDNA or gDNA, and it came from T cells, B-cell-depleted T cells, or PBMCs.

V lost 7 bases, J lost 1 base, and 7 bases lay in between. This CDR3 contains 12 residues. Study processing details: By means of reference gene primer amplification, nucleated cell counts were estimated. Here immunoSEQ multiplex PCR was the method, and the copy in TCRdb shows in-frame clones only, minus some. The V and J calls and clone size come from that table; D and trimming were worked out from the DNA. The sample shows tens of thousands of clones, about four fifths of them seen only once. This chain links TRBV12-3 or TRBV12-4 with TRBJ1-1; the D is unclear. The TCR originated in a human donor in a cohort sampled during active COVID-19. Sequences were obtained from peripheral blood. The CDR3 sequence: CASKAGNTEAFF. The CDR3 DNA reads as TGTGCCAGCAAAGCCGGGAACACTGAAGCTTTCTTT.